This TCR beta chain was identified during a study of T cells after yellow fever vaccination. They built TCR cDNA with 5'RACE template switching, a step that put in a universal primer site and UMIs. Using its own MiXCR run on the 5' RACE reads, TCRdb lists one record per CDR3 protein. This sample yields under 550,000 distinct CDR3 sequences, of which 21% are seen a single time; about 17% belongs to the top ten. V lost 5 bases to trimming and J lost 6 bases; unmatched junction nucleotides: 21. There are 19 residues in the CDR3. Per the germline V gene, CDR1 is MNHEY and CDR2 is SVGEGT. The source material was PBMCs, sampled approximately 22 days after the first yellow fever vaccination. The chain links TRBV6-2 or TRBV6-3 to TRBJ2-2; the match to TRBD1 covers 7 bases. The TCR was taken from a young man who received the YFV17D yellow fever vaccine. The CDR3 bases are TGTGCCAGCAGTCTCTACCCTCCAACTCGACAGGGCCCCGCCGGGGAGCTGTTTTTT. Translated: CASSLYPPTRQGPAGELFF.